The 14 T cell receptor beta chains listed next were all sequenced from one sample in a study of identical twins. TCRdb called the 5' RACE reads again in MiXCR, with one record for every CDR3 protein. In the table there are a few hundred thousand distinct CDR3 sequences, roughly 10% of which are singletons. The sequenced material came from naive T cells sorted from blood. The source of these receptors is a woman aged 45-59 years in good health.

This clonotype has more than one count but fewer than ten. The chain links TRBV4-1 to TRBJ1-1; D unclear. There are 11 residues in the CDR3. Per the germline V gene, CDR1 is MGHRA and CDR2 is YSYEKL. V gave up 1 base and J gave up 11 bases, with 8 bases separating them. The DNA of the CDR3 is TGCGCCAGCAGCCAAGTAAAGGAGGCTTTCTTT. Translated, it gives CASSQVKEAFF.

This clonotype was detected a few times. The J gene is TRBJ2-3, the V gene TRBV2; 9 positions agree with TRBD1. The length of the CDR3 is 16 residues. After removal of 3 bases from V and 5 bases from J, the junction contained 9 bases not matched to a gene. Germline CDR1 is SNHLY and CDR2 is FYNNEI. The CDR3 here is CASSEGYRGLEDTQYF. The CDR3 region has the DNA TGTGCCAGCAGTGAGGGGTACAGGGGGCTCGAAGATACGCAGTATTTT.

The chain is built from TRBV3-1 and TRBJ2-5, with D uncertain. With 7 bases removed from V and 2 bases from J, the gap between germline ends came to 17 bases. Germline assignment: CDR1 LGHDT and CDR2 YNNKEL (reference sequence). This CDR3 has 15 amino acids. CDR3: CASKKERPSQETQYF. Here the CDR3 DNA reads TGTGCCAGCAAAAAGGAAAGGCCAAGTCAAGAGACCCAGTACTTC.

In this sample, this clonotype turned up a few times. The chain's CDR3 is CASSLTGEYTGELFF. CDR3 nucleotides: TGCGCCAGCAGCTTGACAGGGGAATACACCGGGGAGCTGTTTTTT. The chain joins TRBV5-1 to TRBJ2-2; 7 bases line up with TRBD1. The CDR3 has 15 residues. The V and J ends lost 1 base and 3 bases, in that order; junction bases with no gene match: 3. Per germline, CDR1 SGHRS and CDR2 YFSETQ.

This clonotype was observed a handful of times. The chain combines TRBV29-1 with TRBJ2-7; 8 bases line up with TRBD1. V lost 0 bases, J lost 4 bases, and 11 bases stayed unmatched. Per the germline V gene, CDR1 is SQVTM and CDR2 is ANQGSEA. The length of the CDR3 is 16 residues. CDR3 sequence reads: CSVEDRDARGLYEQYF. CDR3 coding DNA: TGCAGCGTTGAAGATCGGGACGCCAGGGGGCTGTACGAGCAGTACTTC.

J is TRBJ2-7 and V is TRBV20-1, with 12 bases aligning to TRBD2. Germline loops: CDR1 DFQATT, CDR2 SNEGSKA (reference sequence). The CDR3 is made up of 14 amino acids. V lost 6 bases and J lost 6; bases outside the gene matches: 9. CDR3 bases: TGCAGTGCGATGACTAGCGGGAGCCCCCTCGAGCAGTACTTC. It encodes CSAMTSGSPLEQYF.

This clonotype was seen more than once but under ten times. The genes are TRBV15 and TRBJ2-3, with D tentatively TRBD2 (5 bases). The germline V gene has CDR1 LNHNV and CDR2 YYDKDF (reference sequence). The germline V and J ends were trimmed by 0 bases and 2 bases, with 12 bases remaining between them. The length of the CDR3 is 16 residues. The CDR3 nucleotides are TGTGCCACCAGCAGAGAGAGTAGCGTCGACACAGATACGCAGTATTTT. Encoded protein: CATSRESSVDTDTQYF.

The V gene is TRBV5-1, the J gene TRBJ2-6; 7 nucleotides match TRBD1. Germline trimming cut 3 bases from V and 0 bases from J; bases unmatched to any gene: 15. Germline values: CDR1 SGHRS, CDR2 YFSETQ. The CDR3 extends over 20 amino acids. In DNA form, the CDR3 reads TGCGCCAGCAGCTCTTCTAGCCGACAGGGATGGAGCTCTGGGGCCAACGTCCTGACTTTC. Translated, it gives CASSSSSRQGWSSGANVLTF.

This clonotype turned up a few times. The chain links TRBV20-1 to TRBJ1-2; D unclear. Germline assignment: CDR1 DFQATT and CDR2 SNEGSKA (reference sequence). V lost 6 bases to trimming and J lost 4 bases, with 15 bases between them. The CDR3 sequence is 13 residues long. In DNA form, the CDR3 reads TGCAGTGCCGCACTAGATTCGGTCTATGGCTACACCTTC. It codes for CSAALDSVYGYTF.

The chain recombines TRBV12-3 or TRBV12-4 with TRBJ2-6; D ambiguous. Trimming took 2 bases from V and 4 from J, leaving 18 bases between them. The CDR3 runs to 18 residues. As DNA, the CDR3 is TGTGCCAGCAGTTTACGTCCTGCTGCGCCTCGGGGGGCCAACGTCCTGACTTTC. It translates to CASSLRPAAPRGANVLTF.

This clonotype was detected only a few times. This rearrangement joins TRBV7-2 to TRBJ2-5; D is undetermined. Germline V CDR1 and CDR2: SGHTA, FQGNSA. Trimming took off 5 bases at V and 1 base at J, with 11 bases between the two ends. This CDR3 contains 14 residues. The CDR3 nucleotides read TGTGCCAGCAGCAGACTTGTGAGCCAAGAGACCCAGTACTTC. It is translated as CASSRLVSQETQYF.

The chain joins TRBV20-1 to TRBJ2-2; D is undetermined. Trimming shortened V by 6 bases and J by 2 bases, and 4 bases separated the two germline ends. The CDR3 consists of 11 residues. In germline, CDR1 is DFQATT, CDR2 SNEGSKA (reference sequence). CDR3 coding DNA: TGCAGTGCCCTAAACACCGGGGAGCTGTTTTTT. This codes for CSALNTGELFF.

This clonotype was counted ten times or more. The CDR3 DNA is TGTGCCAGCAGCTTGGGGCCCAATGAGCAGTTCTTC. Its translation: CASSLGPNEQFF. The V gene is TRBV5-6, the J gene TRBJ2-1; D is undetermined. Germline lookup yields CDR1 SGHDT and CDR2 YYEEEE. V gave up 0 bases and J gave up 6 bases, with 4 bases separating them. This CDR3 is built from 12 residues.

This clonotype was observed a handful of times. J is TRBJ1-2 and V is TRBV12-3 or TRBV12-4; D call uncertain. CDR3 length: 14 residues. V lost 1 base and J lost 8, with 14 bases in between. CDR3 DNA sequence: TGTGCCAGCAGTTTAGGTTCCAGTAGCGAGGGCTACACCTTC. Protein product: CASSLGSSSEGYTF.